One T cell receptor beta chain is described in this entry. Its cognate antigen is unknown. CDR3 size: 15 residues. Germline V gives CDR1 SEHNR, CDR2 FQNEAQ (reference sequence). Trimming took 4 bases from V and 3 from J, leaving 14 bases between them. These data belong to a study of OX40 agonist ivuxolimab in advanced cancers. The wider study: The dose of intravenous ivuxolimab that patients received every 2 weeks ranged from 0.01 to 10 mg/kg. The group had a mean age of around 60 years, ranged from about 20 to 85, and was approximately 81% male. Findings and caveats of the study: Clonal expansion from baseline to week 6 occurred in both CD4+ and CD8+ T cells. The antigens recognized by the expanded peripheral T cells, that is their antigen specificity, were not determined.

The data were produced by immunoSEQ multiplex PCR, yet TCRdb's version contains in-frame clones alone and is incomplete. Among more than 60,000 clones listed, roughly 80% were seen once. This clonotype originated in an adult with an advanced solid tumor such as melanoma, head and neck, liver or kidney cancer. The chain has TRBV7-9 and TRBJ2-3; D perhaps matches TRBD1 (6 bases). The sample here was CD4+ or CD8+ T cells sorted from blood, taken in a trial of the OX40 agonist ivuxolimab. CDR3 region: CASSYGQWGTDTQYF. The DNA for the CDR3 is TGTGCCAGCAGCTATGGACAGTGGGGGACAGATACGCAGTATTTT.